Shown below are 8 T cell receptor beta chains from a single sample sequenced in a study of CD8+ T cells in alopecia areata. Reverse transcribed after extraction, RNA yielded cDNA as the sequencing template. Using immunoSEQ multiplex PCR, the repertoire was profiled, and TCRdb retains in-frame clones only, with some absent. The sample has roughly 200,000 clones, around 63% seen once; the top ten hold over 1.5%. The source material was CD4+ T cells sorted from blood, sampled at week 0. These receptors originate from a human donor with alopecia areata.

In nucleotides, the CDR3 is TGTGCCATCTTTGACGGAGCCTACGAGCAGTACTTC. It yields the protein CAIFDGAYEQYF. The chain has TRBV10-3 and TRBJ2-7, with unresolved D. This CDR3 has 12 amino acids. V lost 8 bases to trimming and J lost 2 bases, with 10 bases between them. Germline V gene sequence: CDR1 ENHRY, CDR2 SYGVKD.

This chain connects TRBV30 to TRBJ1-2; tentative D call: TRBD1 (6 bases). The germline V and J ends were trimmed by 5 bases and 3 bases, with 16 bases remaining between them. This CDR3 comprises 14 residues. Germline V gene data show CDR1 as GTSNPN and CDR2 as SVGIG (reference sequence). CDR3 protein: CAWDSFRQDYGYTF. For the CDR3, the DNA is TGTGCCTGGGACTCATTCCGACAGGACTATGGCTACACCTTC.

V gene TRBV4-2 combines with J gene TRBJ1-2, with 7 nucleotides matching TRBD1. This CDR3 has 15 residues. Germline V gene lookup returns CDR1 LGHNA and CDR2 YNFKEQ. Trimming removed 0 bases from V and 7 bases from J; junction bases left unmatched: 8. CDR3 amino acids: CASSQEKEGAGGYTF. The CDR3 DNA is TGTGCCAGCAGCCAAGAAAAAGAGGGGGCTGGTGGCTACACCTTC.

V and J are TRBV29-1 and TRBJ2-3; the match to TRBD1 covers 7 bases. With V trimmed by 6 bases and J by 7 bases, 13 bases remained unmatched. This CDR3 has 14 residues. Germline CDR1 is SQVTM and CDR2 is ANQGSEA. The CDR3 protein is CSVGPGQSSNTQYF. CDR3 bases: TGCAGCGTGGGGCCGGGACAGTCAAGTAATACGCAGTATTTT.

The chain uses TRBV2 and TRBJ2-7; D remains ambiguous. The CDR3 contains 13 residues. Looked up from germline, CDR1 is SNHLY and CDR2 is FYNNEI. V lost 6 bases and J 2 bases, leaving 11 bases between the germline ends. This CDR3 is CASRGPGPYEQYF. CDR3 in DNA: TGTGCCAGCAGAGGACCAGGACCCTACGAGCAGTACTTC.

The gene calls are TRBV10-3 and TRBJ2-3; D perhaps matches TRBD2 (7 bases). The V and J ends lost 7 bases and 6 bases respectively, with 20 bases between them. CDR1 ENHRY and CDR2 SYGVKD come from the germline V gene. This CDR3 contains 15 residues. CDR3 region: CAITPGGGGIDTQYF. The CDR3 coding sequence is TGTGCCATCACCCCTGGCGGGGGCGGCATCGATACGCAGTATTTT.

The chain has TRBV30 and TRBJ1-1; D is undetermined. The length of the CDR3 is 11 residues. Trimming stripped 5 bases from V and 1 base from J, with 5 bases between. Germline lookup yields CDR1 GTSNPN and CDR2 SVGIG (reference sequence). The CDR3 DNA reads TGTGCCTGGGGGCAGAACACTGAAGCTTTCTTT. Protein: CAWGQNTEAFF.

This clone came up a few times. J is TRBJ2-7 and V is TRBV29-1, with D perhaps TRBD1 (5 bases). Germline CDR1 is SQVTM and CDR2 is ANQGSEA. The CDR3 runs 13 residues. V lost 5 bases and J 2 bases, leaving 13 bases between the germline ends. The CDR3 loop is CSVKGAVTYEQYF. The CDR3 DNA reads TGCAGCGTTAAAGGGGCAGTCACCTACGAGCAGTACTTC.